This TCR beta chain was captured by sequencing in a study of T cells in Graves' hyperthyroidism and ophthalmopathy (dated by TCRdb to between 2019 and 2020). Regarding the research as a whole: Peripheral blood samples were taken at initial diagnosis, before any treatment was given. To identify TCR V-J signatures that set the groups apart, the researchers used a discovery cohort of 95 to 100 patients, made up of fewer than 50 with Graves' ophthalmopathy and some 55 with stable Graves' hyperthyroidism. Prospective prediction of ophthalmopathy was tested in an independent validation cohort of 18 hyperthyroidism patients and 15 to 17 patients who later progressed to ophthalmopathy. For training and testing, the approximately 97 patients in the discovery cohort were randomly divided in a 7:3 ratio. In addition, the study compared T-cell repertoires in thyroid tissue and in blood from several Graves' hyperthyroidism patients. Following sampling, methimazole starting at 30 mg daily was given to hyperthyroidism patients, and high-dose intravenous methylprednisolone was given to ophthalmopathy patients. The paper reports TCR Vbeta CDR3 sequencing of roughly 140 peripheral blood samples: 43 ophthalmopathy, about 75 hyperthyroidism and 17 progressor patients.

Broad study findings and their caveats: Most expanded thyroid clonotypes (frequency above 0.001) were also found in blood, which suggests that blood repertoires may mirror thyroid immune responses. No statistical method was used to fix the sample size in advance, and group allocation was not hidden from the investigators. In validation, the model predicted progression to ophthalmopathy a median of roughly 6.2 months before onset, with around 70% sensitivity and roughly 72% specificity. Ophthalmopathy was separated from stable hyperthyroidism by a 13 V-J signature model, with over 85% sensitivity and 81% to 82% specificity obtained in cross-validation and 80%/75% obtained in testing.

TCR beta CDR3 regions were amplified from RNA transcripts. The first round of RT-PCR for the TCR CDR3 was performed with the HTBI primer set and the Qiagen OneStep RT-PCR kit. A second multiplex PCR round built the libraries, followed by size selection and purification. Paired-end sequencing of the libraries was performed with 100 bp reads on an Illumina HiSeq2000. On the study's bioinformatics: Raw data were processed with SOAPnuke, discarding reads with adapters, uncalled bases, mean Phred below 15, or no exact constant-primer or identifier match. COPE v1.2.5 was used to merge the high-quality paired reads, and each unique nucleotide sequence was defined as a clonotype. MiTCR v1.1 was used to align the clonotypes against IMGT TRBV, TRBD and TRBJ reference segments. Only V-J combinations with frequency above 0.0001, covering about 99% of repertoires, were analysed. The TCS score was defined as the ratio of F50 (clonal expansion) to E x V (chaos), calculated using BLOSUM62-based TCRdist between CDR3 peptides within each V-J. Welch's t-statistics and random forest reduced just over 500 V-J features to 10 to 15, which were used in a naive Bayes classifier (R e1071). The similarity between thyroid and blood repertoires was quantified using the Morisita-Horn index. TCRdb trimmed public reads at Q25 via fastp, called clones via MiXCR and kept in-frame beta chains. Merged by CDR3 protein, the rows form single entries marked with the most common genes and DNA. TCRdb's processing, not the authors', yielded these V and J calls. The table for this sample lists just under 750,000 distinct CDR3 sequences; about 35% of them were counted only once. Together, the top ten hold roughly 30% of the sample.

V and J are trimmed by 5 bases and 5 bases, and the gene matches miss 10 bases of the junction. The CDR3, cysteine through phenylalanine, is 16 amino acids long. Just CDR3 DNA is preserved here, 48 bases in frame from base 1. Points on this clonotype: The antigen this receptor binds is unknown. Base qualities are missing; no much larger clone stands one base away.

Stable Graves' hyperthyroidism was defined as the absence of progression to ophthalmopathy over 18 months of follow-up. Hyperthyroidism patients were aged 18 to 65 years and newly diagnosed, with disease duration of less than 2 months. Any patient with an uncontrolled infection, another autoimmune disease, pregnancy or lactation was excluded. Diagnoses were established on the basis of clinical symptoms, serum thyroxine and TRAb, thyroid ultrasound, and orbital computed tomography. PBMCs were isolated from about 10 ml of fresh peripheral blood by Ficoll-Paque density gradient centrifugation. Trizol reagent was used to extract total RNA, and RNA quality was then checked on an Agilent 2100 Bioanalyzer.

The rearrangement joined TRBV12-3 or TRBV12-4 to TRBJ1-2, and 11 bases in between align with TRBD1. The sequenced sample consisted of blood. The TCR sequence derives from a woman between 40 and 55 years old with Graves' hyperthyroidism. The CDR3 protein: CASSTRTGGDGYGYTF. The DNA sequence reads TGTGCCAGCAGTACACGGACAGGGGGCGATGGGTATGGCTACACCTTC.